This T cell receptor beta chain came from a study of T cell responses to AZD1222 COVID-19 vaccine. Study information: Analyses pooled second doses at about 4 or about 12 weeks.

In regard to this clone: What it binds is unknown.

TCRdb keeps only in-frame clones here, not all; method: immunoSEQ multiplex PCR. This sample carries some 140,000 clones, more than 85% of them seen once, and the ten largest clones take 3% to 3.5%. V lost 6 bases, J lost 0 bases, and 10 bases lay in between. Per germline, CDR1 WSHSY and CDR2 SAAADI. This CDR3 comprises 14 residues. Study observations and caveats: Breadth and depth of Spike-specific TCRs rose after two AZD1222 doses. Every sample of the repertoires postdated the peak T cell response. Among spike-specific TCRs, nearly half reportedly target unmutated variant regions.

V usage is TRBV10-2 and J usage is TRBJ2-3; D unclear. The material was peripheral blood, obtained on day 0 of AZD1222 vaccination. The TCR was taken from an adult in good health. In nucleotides, the CDR3 is TGCGCCAGCAGATCGACCGGGAGCACAGATACGCAGTATTTT. Amino acid sequence: CASRSTGSTDTQYF.